This T cell receptor beta chain was documented in a study of blood T cells in healthy people across ages. Across the whole study: Per two T cells, template switching captured roughly one barcoded beta molecule. Overall study results and limits: Comparison with aged donors showed that long-lived donors had more naive CD4+ cells and higher diversity. Diversity of TCR beta per million T cells declined in a roughly linear way with age.

A sample-barcoded 5' primer and a J-beta primer mix were used in a second PCR of roughly 7 to 11 cycles. TCRdb reprocessed the 5' RACE reads via MiXCR and lists one record per CDR3 protein. This sample yields roughly 900,000 distinct CDR3 sequences, of which 29% are seen a single time; around 15% belongs to the top ten. Each donor gave around 9.3 milliliters of peripheral blood. Turning to this clonotype: The antigen is not known. Just one base apart from a much larger clone, this may be a read error.

The CDR3 runs 17 residues. The J segment lost 2 bases and the V segment lost 5 bases, leaving 15 bases of the junction unmatched. From germline, CDR1 is MDHEN and CDR2 SYDVKM. The TCR was taken from a woman aged 80 or older in good health. This chain joins TRBV28 and TRBJ2-7, with TRBD2 identical over 7 bases. The sequenced sample consisted of blood. The CDR3 reads CASSLNAGREGAYEQYF. CDR3 DNA sequence: TGTGCCAGCAGTCTCAACGCGGGCAGGGAGGGAGCCTACGAGCAGTACTTC.